What follows describes a single T cell receptor beta chain. RNA was extracted with the RNeasy kit, and a quantity of roughly 0.5 to 1 ug was reverse transcribed using random hexamers. TCRdb re-called the immunoSEQ multiplex PCR reads with MiXCR, one entry per CDR3 protein. The repertoire holds 160,000 or so distinct CDR3 sequences, with around 96% as singletons. This sample stems from a study of CD8 T cells in Susac syndrome. CDR3 length: 14 amino acids. Germline CDR1 reads DFQATT; CDR2 reads SNEGSKA (reference sequence). Trimming removed 6 bases from V and 6 bases from J, with 19 bases in between. The receptor was derived from a human donor with multiple sclerosis. The rearrangement uses TRBV20-1 and TRBJ2-3; TRBD2 is a possible D gene (6 bases). The specimen sequenced was CD8+ T cells from PBMCs. CDR3 nucleotide sequence: TGCAGTGCCGGCGGAACGGGAGTGGTTGATACGCAGTATTTT. Translation gives CSAGGTGVVDTQYF.